Sequencing of this TCR beta chain was carried out in a study of cytomegalovirus exposure and HLA in healthy donors. A single count supports this clone. Its antigen is still unknown. The PCR used 60 Vbeta and 13 Jbeta primers. Method: immunoSEQ multiplex PCR; TCRdb's copy keeps in-frame clones and lacks some. Here the sample spans 100,000 to 150,000 clones, more than 80% being singletons. Healthy donors of bone marrow made up the group. Nominally healthy donors were sampled, though unrecorded immune exposures were likely. Study-level findings and limits: Cytomegalovirus-associated TCR beta chains were listed, numbering over 150. An analysis was carried out at a later point. It showed that HLA-associated TCR beta chains were more clonally expanded than equally common non-associated chains.

The V end lost 4 bases, the J end lost 1 base, and 12 bases lay between the germline ends. There are 14 residues in the CDR3. Germline CDR1 is SGHRS and CDR2 is YFSETQ. Sequencing was carried out using PBMCs. The clonotype was recovered from a man aged 40-49 years in good health and CMV-seronegative. The chain couples TRBV5-1 to TRBJ2-7; TRBD2 might be the D (6 bases). The CDR3 DNA follows: TGCGCCAGCAGCCCCGGGAGTAATTCCTACGAGCAGTACTTC. Its translation: CASSPGSNSYEQYF.